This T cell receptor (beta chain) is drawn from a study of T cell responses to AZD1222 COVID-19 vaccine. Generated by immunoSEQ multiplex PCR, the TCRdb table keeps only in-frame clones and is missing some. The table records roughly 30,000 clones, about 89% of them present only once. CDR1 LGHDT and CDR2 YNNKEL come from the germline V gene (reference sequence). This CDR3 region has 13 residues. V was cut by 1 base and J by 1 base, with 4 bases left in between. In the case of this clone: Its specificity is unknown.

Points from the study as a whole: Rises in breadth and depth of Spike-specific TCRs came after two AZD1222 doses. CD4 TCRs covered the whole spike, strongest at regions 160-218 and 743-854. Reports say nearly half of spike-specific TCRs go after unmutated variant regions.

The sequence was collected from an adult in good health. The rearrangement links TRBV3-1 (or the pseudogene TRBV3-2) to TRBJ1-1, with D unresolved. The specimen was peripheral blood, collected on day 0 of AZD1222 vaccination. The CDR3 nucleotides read TGTGCCAGCAGCCAAGGACAGAACACTGAAGCTTTCTTT. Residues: CASSQGQNTEAFF.